This T cell receptor beta chain originates from a study of blood T cell repertoires in COVID-19. Study context: COVID-19 samples collected from the United States, Italy and Spain covered acute and convalescent phases.

Original processing methods: Nucleated cell number was recorded as an estimate derived from reference gene primer amplification. Repertoires were generated with immunoSEQ multiplex PCR, while TCRdb's copy carries only in-frame clones and drops some. D and trimming come from the DNA, and the V and J calls and clone size come from that table. The sample yields around 310,000 clones, about 90% seen once. Enrolment of Seattle patients took place during active infection, and they were followed longitudinally. The length of the CDR3 is 15 residues. V shed 5 bases, J shed 7 bases, and the junction held 6 bases outside the gene matches. CDR1 is SGHTA and CDR2 is FQGNSA in the germline V gene.

V usage is TRBV7-2 and J usage is TRBJ2-1, with 12 bases aligning to TRBD1. The sequence derives from a woman aged 35 to 49 with COVID-19, enrolled during active disease. Specimen: peripheral blood. CDR3 in DNA: TGTGCCAGCAGCGTCCGGGACAGGGGGCTTAATGAGCAGTTCTTC. Its translation: CASSVRDRGLNEQFF. Variable domain in full (rest from reference TRBV7-2 and TRBJ2-1): GAGVSQSPSNKVTEKGKDVELRCDPISGHTALYWYRQSLGQGLEFLIYFQGNSAPDKSGLPSDRFSAERTGGSVSTLTIQRTQQEDSAVYLCASSVRDRGLNEQFFGPGTRLTVL.